This T cell receptor (beta chain) was identified in a study of OX40 agonist ivuxolimab in advanced cancers. The overall study: At approximately 83% male, the cohort had a mean age of 60 years, ranging from roughly 20 to 85.

General study findings and limits: Blood T cells, both CD4+ and CD8+, expanded clonally by week 6 at 0.1 to 3.0 mg/kg.

As to this clone: Its specificity is unknown.

The method was immunoSEQ multiplex PCR; TCRdb's version includes in-frame clones alone and lacks a portion of them. The sample lists about 66,000 clones; around 90% were seen once. V was cut by 2 bases and J by 3 bases, with 4 bases left in between. Germline loops: CDR1 MRHNA, CDR2 SNTAGT. CDR3 length: 13 amino acids. The chain carries TRBV6-4 and TRBJ2-2; unclear D gene. The clonotype originates from an adult with an advanced solid tumor such as melanoma, head and neck, liver or kidney cancer. The sequencing used CD4+ or CD8+ T cells sorted from blood, collected in a trial of the OX40 agonist ivuxolimab. This CDR3 is CASSDRDTGELFF. In DNA, the CDR3 is TGTGCCAGCAGTGACAGGGACACCGGGGAGCTGTTTTTT.